The 12 T cell receptor beta chains below all came from one sample that was sequenced in a study of Ad26.COV2.S vaccination and SARS-CoV-2 variants. The protocol was immunoSEQ multiplex PCR, while the TCRdb copy is restricted to in-frame clones and leaves out a portion. The table lists about 350,000 clones, about 88% of them singletons. As to treatment: around 19 received Ad26.COV2.S at low or high dose, single or two shots; roughly 5 received placebo; per-sample allocation not given. Vaccine and placebo recipients were sampled on day 63 after the first injection. The sample was peripheral blood, taken in a trial of Ad26.COV2.S vaccine versus placebo. All receptors derive from a person aged 18 to 65 who received the Ad26.COV2.S COVID-19 vaccine or a placebo.

J is TRBJ2-7 and V is TRBV11-1, with 10 bases fitting TRBD2. The CDR3 has 15 residues. After removal of 1 base from V and 4 bases from J, the junction contained 4 bases not matched to a gene. CDR1 is SGHAT and CDR2 is FQDESV in the germline V gene (reference sequence). As DNA, the CDR3 is TGTGCCAGCAGCTTAGGGGCTAGCGGGAGTTACGAGCAGTACTTC. This sequence encodes CASSLGASGSYEQYF.

The V call is TRBV7-9, the J call TRBJ1-2; the D gene is possibly TRBD1 (5 bases). Trimming pared 5 bases from V and 0 bases from J, leaving 10 bases between. This CDR3 has 14 residues. Looked up from germline, CDR1 is SEHNR and CDR2 is FQNEAQ (reference sequence). The CDR3, as DNA: TGTGCCAGCAGCCTCCGGGGGGCTAACTATGGCTACACCTTC. It yields the protein CASSLRGANYGYTF.

The chain combines TRBV6-5 with TRBJ1-5; no definite D call. The CDR3 runs to 13 residues. The germline V gene has CDR1 MNHEY and CDR2 SVGAGI. V dropped 4 bases and J dropped 4 bases, with 8 bases sitting between them. CDR3 loop: CASSFERNQPQHF. The CDR3 nucleotides are TGTGCCAGCAGTTTCGAGAGAAATCAGCCCCAGCATTTT.

V usage is TRBV7-9 and J usage is TRBJ2-7, with D unresolved. The length of the CDR3 is 14 residues. V was shortened by 1 base and J by 2 bases, with 9 bases between the two germline ends. Germline V gene lookup returns CDR1 SEHNR and CDR2 FQNEAQ (reference sequence). The CDR3 DNA follows: TGTGCCAGCAGCTTAGGGCACTTAACCTACGAGCAGTACTTC. It encodes CASSLGHLTYEQYF.

For the CDR3, the DNA is TGTGCCAGTAGTATCTCCGGGACTCGCTTCTCCTACAATGAGCAGTTCTTC. This encodes CASSISGTRFSYNEQFF. This chain joins TRBV19 and TRBJ2-1; tentatively, D is TRBD2 (6 bases). Germline V gene lookup returns CDR1 LNHDA and CDR2 SQIVND (reference sequence). Trimming cost V 3 bases and J 0 bases, with 15 bases left between them. The CDR3 covers 17 residues.

The rearrangement uses TRBV24-1 and TRBJ1-1, with D unresolved. This CDR3 comprises 13 residues. Trimming removed 5 bases from V and 5 bases from J, with 11 bases in between. The V gene's germline CDR1 is KGHDR and CDR2 SFDVKD. The CDR3 DNA reads TGTGCCACCAGTGTTGATGGTGGGACTGAAGCTTTCTTT. It translates to CATSVDGGTEAFF.

This clone was recorded once. The chain has TRBV3-1 (or the pseudogene TRBV3-2) and TRBJ1-2; D is perhaps TRBD1 (6 bases). Germline V gives CDR1 LGHDT, CDR2 YNNKEL (reference sequence). V was pared by 3 bases and J by 0 bases, with 11 bases between. The CDR3 loop spans 15 amino acids. The CDR3: CASSHEDRPNYGYTF. The DNA of the CDR3 is TGTGCCAGCAGCCATGAGGACAGACCTAACTATGGCTACACCTTC.

CDR3 sequence: CASSQETGNYGYTF. CDR3 nucleotide sequence: TGTGCCAGCAGCCAAGAGACAGGGAACTATGGCTACACCTTC. This sequence joins TRBV4-2 and TRBJ1-2; 7 bases align to TRBD1. V lost 0 bases, J lost 2 bases, and 0 bases stayed unmatched. Germline V gene sequence: CDR1 LGHNA, CDR2 YNFKEQ. The CDR3 runs to 14 residues.

V usage is TRBV3-1 (or the pseudogene TRBV3-2) and J usage is TRBJ2-1; TRBD2 agrees at 9 bases. Germline-derived CDR1 and CDR2 are LGHDT and YNNKEL (reference sequence). CDR3 length: 17 residues. V dropped 0 bases and J dropped 5; count of bases not matched to a gene: 8. Here the CDR3 DNA reads TGTGCCAGCAGCCAAGAAGGGACTAGCTTGGTTGACAATGAGCAGTTCTTC. Amino acid sequence: CASSQEGTSLVDNEQFF.

V is TRBV28 and J is TRBJ2-1; 8 bases match TRBD2. V was pared by 5 bases and J by 0 bases, with 3 bases of the junction left unmatched. Germline lookup yields CDR1 MDHEN and CDR2 SYDVKM. The CDR3 sequence is 15 residues long. CDR3 region: CASSNSGISYNEQFF. The CDR3 DNA sequence: TGTGCCAGCAGTAATAGCGGGATCTCCTACAATGAGCAGTTCTTC.

V and J are TRBV5-6 and TRBJ1-1, with 8 bases that match TRBD1. Per the germline V gene, CDR1 is SGHDT and CDR2 is YYEEEE. CDR3 length: 18 amino acids. After removal of 4 bases from V and 4 bases from J, the junction contained 18 bases not matched to a gene. CDR3 amino acids: CASSLARIWGRGPTEAFF. The CDR3 coding sequence is TGTGCCAGCAGCCTCGCTCGTATTTGGGGCAGGGGGCCCACTGAAGCTTTCTTT. The whole variable domain, remainder taken from reference TRBV5-6 and TRBJ1-1, is DAGVTQSPTHLIKTRGQQVTLRCSPKSGHDTVSWYQQALGQGPQFIFQYYEEEERQRGNFPDRFSGHQFPNYSSELNVNALLLGDSALYLCASSLARIWGRGPTEAFFGQGTRLTVV.

This clone was recorded only once. This chain joins TRBV7-3 and TRBJ2-1, with D uncertain. The V and J ends lost 2 bases and 4 bases respectively, with 6 bases between them. Germline V gene sequence: CDR1 SGHTA, CDR2 FQGTGA. This CDR3 has 13 residues. The CDR3 loop reads CASSLGLYNEQFF. The CDR3 DNA is TGTGCCAGCAGCTTAGGCTTGTACAATGAGCAGTTCTTC.